This T cell receptor beta chain came from a study of T cell responses to AZD1222 COVID-19 vaccine. CDR3 length: 15 residues. V was clipped by 5 bases and J by 2 bases; unmatched bases: 3. Germline V lookup: CDR1 SGHAT, CDR2 FQNNGV. TCRdb keeps only in-frame clones here, not all; method: immunoSEQ multiplex PCR. The data hold about 150,000 clones, with approximately 93% observed a single time. In the case of this clone: No antigen is known for it.

Study findings and constraints: Sampled repertoires all dated from after the peak T cell response. Females outnumbered males among donors, who were mostly white British; clonal diversity was possibly underestimated.

This sequence joins TRBV11-2 and TRBJ2-7, with 13 bases lining up with TRBD2. This receptor was identified in an adult in good health. The source was peripheral blood, collected on day 0 of AZD1222 vaccination. In DNA, the CDR3 is TGTGCCAGCAGCCCAGGACTAGCGGGAGCCTACGAGCAGTACTTC. Its protein product is CASSPGLAGAYEQYF.